The 24 T cell receptor beta chains given below trace back to one sample, sequenced in a study of shared clonotypes between healthy human individuals. Libraries were prepared by immunoSEQ multiplex PCR; TCRdb keeps only in-frame clonotypes and omits some of them. The data hold around 1.5 million clones, with approximately 98% observed a single time. Sequencing was performed on naive CD4+ T cells sorted from blood. Regarding subset: CD45RA+ positively selected. Receptors were obtained from a man aged 25-45 years in good health.

This chain uses TRBV19 with TRBJ2-3; 7 bases map to TRBD2. The J segment lost 5 bases and the V segment lost 8 bases, leaving 13 bases of the junction unmatched. Germline loops: CDR1 LNHDA, CDR2 SQIVND (reference sequence). The CDR3 runs to 15 residues. CDR3 coding DNA: TGTGCCAGTGGCTTGGGAGGGAGGGCCGGAGATACGCAGTATTTT. Translated, it gives CASGLGGRAGDTQYF. The variable domain in full, completed from reference TRBV19 and TRBJ2-3, reads DGGITQSPKYLFRKEGQNVTLSCEQNLNHDAMYWYRQDPGQGLRLIYYSQIVNDFQKGDIAEGYSVSREKKESFPLTVTSAQKNPTAFYLCASGLGGRAGDTQYFGPGTRLTVL.

This rearrangement joins TRBV18 to TRBJ1-4; 10 nucleotides line up with TRBD1. Germline CDR1 reads KGHSH; CDR2 reads LQKENI. The CDR3 consists of 15 residues. With V trimmed by 5 bases and J by 7 bases, 7 bases remained unmatched. Written as DNA, the CDR3 is TGTGCCAGCTCATCCAGACAGGGGGCTTTTGAAAAACTGTTTTTT. Amino acids: CASSSRQGAFEKLFF.

The genes are TRBV5-4 and TRBJ2-2, with no clear D. With 0 bases removed from V and 7 bases from J, the gap between germline ends came to 4 bases. In germline, CDR1 is SGHNT, CDR2 YYREEE (reference sequence). This CDR3 comprises 12 residues. As DNA, the CDR3 is TGTGCCAGCAGCTTGGATGACGGGGAGCTGTTTTTT. Encoded protein: CASSLDDGELFF.

The chain joins TRBV12-5 to TRBJ2-1, with 14 bases aligning to TRBD2. CDR1 is LGHNT and CDR2 is FRNRAP in the germline V gene. CDR3 length: 17 residues. V lost 6 bases and J lost 7; bases outside the gene matches: 11. CDR3 amino acids: CASGPEPGLAGVNEQFF. For the CDR3, the DNA is TGTGCTAGTGGCCCTGAGCCGGGACTAGCGGGAGTAAATGAGCAGTTCTTC.

This rearrangement joins TRBV19 to TRBJ1-5; no clear D. The CDR3 runs 15 residues. Germline CDR1 LNHDA, CDR2 SQIVND (reference sequence). V was clipped by 5 bases and J by 7 bases, with 18 bases between them. The CDR3 coding sequence is TGTGCCAGTAGTCCCCGGTTCGGCCCGGGGCAGCCCCAGCATTTT. Translated: CASSPRFGPGQPQHF. Full variable domain (remainder filled in from reference TRBV19 and TRBJ1-5): DGGITQSPKYLFRKEGQNVTLSCEQNLNHDAMYWYRQDPGQGLRLIYYSQIVNDFQKGDIAEGYSVSREKKESFPLTVTSAQKNPTAFYLCASSPRFGPGQPQHFGDGTRLSIL.

The chain is built from TRBV19 and TRBJ2-6; TRBD1 matches 9 bases. Losses at the gene ends were 3 bases for V and 2 bases for J; bases not matched to a gene: 5. The germline CDR1 and CDR2 sequences are LNHDA and SQIVND (reference sequence). The CDR3 contains 17 residues. The CDR3 loop is CASSITGGGPGANVLTF. CDR3 nucleotide sequence: TGTGCCAGTAGTATCACAGGGGGCGGCCCTGGGGCCAACGTCCTGACTTTC.

J is TRBJ2-3 and V is TRBV6-1; possibly TRBD1 for D (5 bases). There are 15 residues in the CDR3. Germline-derived CDR1 and CDR2 are MNHNS and SASEGT. Trimming left V 3 bases short and J 2 bases short, with 12 bases between. CDR3 bases: TGTGCCAGCAGTGATAGGGCAGGGAACACAGATACGCAGTATTTT. Encoded protein: CASSDRAGNTDTQYF.

This chain uses TRBV12-1 with TRBJ2-7; TRBD1 is the table's D call, not checked against the DNA. TRBV12-1 is a known pseudogene. This CDR3 spans 15 amino acids. The CDR3 coding sequence is TGTGCCAGCAGCCCCCGGGACATGGGATCCTACGAGCAGTACTTC. Translation: CASSPRDMGSYEQYF.

The chain combines TRBV6-5 with TRBJ2-7; 8 nucleotides align to TRBD2. The germline CDR1 and CDR2 sequences are MNHEY and SVGAGI. The CDR3 totals 13 residues. V trimming: 6 bases; J trimming: 4 bases; junction bases outside the gene matches: 5. CDR3 DNA: TGTGCCAGCAGGAAGCGGGAGTGGTACGAGCAGTACTTC. It codes for CASRKREWYEQYF.

This sequence joins TRBV4-3 and TRBJ2-3; weak D call: TRBD2 (6 bases). The CDR3 spans 14 residues. Germline CDR1 is LGHNA and CDR2 is YSLEER. Trimming removed 7 bases at V and 7 bases at J, with 18 bases between. The CDR3 DNA sequence: TGCGCCAGCATTTACTGTTGCGGGAACTATACGCAGTATTTT. Encoded protein: CASIYCCGNYTQYF.

The gene calls are TRBV19 and TRBJ2-5; D might be TRBD1 (6 bases). V lost 7 bases to trimming and J lost 2 bases, with 14 bases between them. In germline, CDR1 is LNHDA, CDR2 SQIVND (reference sequence). The length of the CDR3 is 14 residues. The CDR3 bases are TGTGCCAGTAAACTCGGCGGACAGCAAGAGACCCAGTACTTC. This gives the protein CASKLGGQQETQYF.

V gene TRBV5-1 combines with J gene TRBJ2-7; D gene ambiguous. V gave up 5 bases and J gave up 0 bases, with 12 bases separating them. CDR1 and CDR2 (germline): SGHRS, YFSETQ. This CDR3 comprises 14 residues. As DNA, the CDR3 is TGCGCCAGCAGATTGACCGGATCCTCCTACGAGCAGTACTTC. Residues: CASRLTGSSYEQYF.

The chain links TRBV25-1 to TRBJ1-1; D possibly corresponds to TRBD1 (5 bases). V was pared by 6 bases and J by 3 bases, with 20 bases between. CDR3 length equals 16 residues. Per germline, CDR1 MGHDK and CDR2 SYGVNS. CDR3 sequence reads: CASRSTGSGIHTEAFF. The CDR3 DNA reads as TGTGCCAGCAGGAGTACAGGATCGGGTATTCACACTGAAGCTTTCTTT.

The gene calls are TRBV18 and TRBJ2-1; TRBD1 might be the D (6 bases). There are 15 residues in the CDR3. Germline-derived CDR1 and CDR2 are KGHSH and LQKENI. Trimming pared 3 bases from V and 3 bases from J, leaving 12 bases between. The CDR3 protein is CASSPQGSLYNEQFF. The CDR3 DNA is TGTGCCAGCTCACCCCAGGGGAGCCTCTACAATGAGCAGTTCTTC.

J is TRBJ2-7 and V is TRBV6-5, with D tentatively TRBD2 (6 bases). V lost 6 bases to trimming and J lost 10 bases, with 13 bases between them. The germline V gene has CDR1 MNHEY and CDR2 SVGAGI. The CDR3 consists of 11 residues. In DNA form, the CDR3 reads TGTGCCAGCAGACTACCGGGACTCCAGTACTTC. This encodes CASRLPGLQYF.

V usage is TRBV10-3 and J usage is TRBJ2-1; 10 bases line up with TRBD1. This CDR3 comprises 17 residues. Germline lookup yields CDR1 ENHRY and CDR2 SYGVKD. V lost 5 bases, J lost 3 bases, and 10 bases stayed unmatched. The CDR3 nucleotides are TGTGCCATCAGTTTATTGGGGGGACAGGGGATCTACAATGAGCAGTTCTTC. Its protein product is CAISLLGGQGIYNEQFF.

The DNA of the CDR3 is TGTGCCAGCTCACCACCGGAGGGGGCCTACGAGCAGTACTTC. Amino acid sequence: CASSPPEGAYEQYF. This chain links TRBV18 with TRBJ2-7; D may match TRBD1 or TRBD2 (6 bases each). CDR1 is KGHSH, CDR2 LQKENI, per germline. Between the trimmed V and J ends, which lost 0 bases and 2 bases, there was a span of 8 bases. The CDR3 contains 14 residues.

A note on this clone: This sample includes further DNA sequences coding for the same CDR3. CDR3 nucleotides: TGCGCCAGCAGCCAAGACCCCCGAGAGACCCAGTACTTC. Translated: CASSQDPRETQYF. The chain carries TRBV4-3 and TRBJ2-5; D is undetermined. Looked up from germline, CDR1 is LGHNA and CDR2 is YSLEER. The CDR3 is 13 amino acids. The germline V and J ends were trimmed by 0 bases and 4 bases, with 6 bases remaining between them.

This chain joins TRBV2 and TRBJ1-2; weak D call: TRBD1 (6 bases). Per the germline V gene, CDR1 is SNHLY and CDR2 is FYNNEI. The V end lost 4 bases, the J end lost 0 bases, and 12 bases lay between the germline ends. The CDR3 totals 15 residues. DNA for the CDR3: TGTGCCAGCAGTGGGACAGCGCAAGCTAACTATGGCTACACCTTC. This gives the protein CASSGTAQANYGYTF.

V usage is TRBV5-5 and J usage is TRBJ2-1; a possible D gene is TRBD2 (6 bases). The CDR3 has 16 residues. V lost 4 bases and J 10 bases, leaving 24 bases between the germline ends. Germline CDR1 and CDR2: SGHKS and YYEKEE (reference sequence). The CDR3 spells CASSDHPVGGVQEQFF. CDR3 sequence (DNA): TGTGCCAGCAGCGATCATCCTGTCGGGGGAGTGCAAGAGCAGTTCTTC.

The chain carries TRBV5-1 and TRBJ2-5; D is perhaps TRBD1 (6 bases). Germline values: CDR1 SGHRS, CDR2 YFSETQ. CDR3 length: 14 amino acids. The V and J ends lost 7 bases and 2 bases respectively, with 15 bases between them. Here the CDR3 reads CASHPVTGQETQYF. CDR3 nucleotides: TGCGCCAGCCATCCCGTTACAGGGCAAGAGACCCAGTACTTC.

Points on this clone: At one end, the junction sequence differs from germline, possibly due to a read error. The DNA of the CDR3 is TGTGCCAGCCGCTTGACGTTGACAGGGGGCACCTACGAGCAGTACTTC. Its protein is CASRLTLTGGTYEQYF. This chain uses TRBV5-5 with TRBJ2-7; 10 bases are a match to TRBD1. CDR3 length: 16 amino acids. In germline, CDR1 is SGHKS, CDR2 YYEKEE (reference sequence).

The rearrangement joins TRBV5-5 to TRBJ1-2; perhaps TRBD1 as D (5 bases). Per the germline V gene, CDR1 is SGHKS and CDR2 is YYEKEE (reference sequence). The CDR3 is made up of 14 amino acids. V shed 0 bases and J shed 5 bases, with 11 bases lying between them. Here the CDR3 reads CASSLGSGVYGYTF. The CDR3 nucleotides are TGTGCCAGCAGCTTGGGGTCGGGGGTTTATGGCTACACCTTC.

About this clone: Different DNA sequences within this sample yield the same CDR3. The V and J genes are TRBV28 and TRBJ1-4; D gene ambiguous. V shed 3 bases and J shed 4 bases, with 9 bases lying between them. The CDR3 length is 14 residues. The germline gives CDR1 MDHEN, CDR2 SYDVKM. The CDR3 DNA sequence: TGTGCCAGCAGTTTCTCAGGTGGTAATGAAAAACTGTTTTTT. Its protein product is CASSFSGGNEKLFF.